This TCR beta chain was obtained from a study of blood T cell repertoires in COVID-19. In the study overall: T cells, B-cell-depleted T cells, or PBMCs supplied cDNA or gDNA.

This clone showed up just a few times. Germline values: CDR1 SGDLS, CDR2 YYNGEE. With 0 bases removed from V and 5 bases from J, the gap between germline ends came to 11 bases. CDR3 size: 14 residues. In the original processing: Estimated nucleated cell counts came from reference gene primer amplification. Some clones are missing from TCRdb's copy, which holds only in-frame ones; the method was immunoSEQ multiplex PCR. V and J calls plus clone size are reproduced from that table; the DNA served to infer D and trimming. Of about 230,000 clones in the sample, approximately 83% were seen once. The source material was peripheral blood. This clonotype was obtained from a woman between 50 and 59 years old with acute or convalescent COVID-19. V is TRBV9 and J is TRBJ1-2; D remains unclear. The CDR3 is CASSVESRGYGYTF. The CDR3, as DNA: TGTGCCAGCAGCGTAGAATCGCGGGGATATGGCTACACCTTC.